The rows below give T cell receptor beta chains drawn from one sample of a study of T cell repertoires in cytomegalovirus infection. One entry per CDR3 protein results from TCRdb running MiXCR on the reads. Of approximately 250,000 distinct CDR3 sequences in the sample, around 6.2% were seen once. Sequenced input: PBMCs. The source of these receptors is a human donor in good health (CMV status not recorded). Some clones in this sample may be carry-over from other donors' samples. The CDR3 runs from the conserved cysteine through the conserved F or W. D genes are given only for firm matches. Rows may omit the clone size; those that give it use once, few, many or a size class.

DNA	CDR3	size	V	J	D
TGCAGCGTTGAGGGCAGGGTGGACGAGCAGTACTTC	CSVEGRVDEQYF	-	TRBV29-1	TRBJ2-7	-
TGTGCCAGCAGCTTATTCGATTTTAATGAAAAACTGTTTTTT	CASSLFDFNEKLFF	many	TRBV7-2	TRBJ1-4	-
TGCAGCGGCAGCAGGGGGCTGGGCACTGAAGCTTTCTTT	CSGSRGLGTEAFF	-	TRBV29-1	TRBJ1-1	TRBD1
TGTGCCAGCAGCCAAGTTCCGGGGGTGGCGAACACTGAAGCTTTCTTT	CASSQVPGVANTEAFF	-	TRBV14	TRBJ1-1	-
TGTGCCAGCAGTTTAGACAGGAGGGGCTACACCTTC	CASSLDRRGYTF	-	TRBV27	TRBJ1-2	-
TGTGCCAGCAGCTCGTCGACTAGCGGGGGGGGGGTGACCCAGTACTTC	CASSSSTSGGGVTQYF	-	TRBV7-2	TRBJ2-5	TRBD2
TGCAGTGCTAGAGAGCGGGGAGATACGCAGTATTTT	CSARERGDTQYF	many	TRBV20-1	TRBJ2-3	-
TGTGCCAGCAGTTTCTCCATACAGAATTCACCCCTCCACTTT	CASSFSIQNSPLHF	-	TRBV27	TRBJ1-6	-
TGTGCCACCAGCTTACAGTTAGGCTATGGCTACACCTTC	CATSLQLGYGYTF	few	TRBV15	TRBJ1-2	-
TGTGCCAGCAGCACCGACAGGGCCTACGAGCAGTACTTC	CASSTDRAYEQYF	many	TRBV11-3	TRBJ2-7	TRBD1
TGTGCCAGCATCCCGGACAGGGGACTCGTCTACAATGAGCAGTTCTTC	CASIPDRGLVYNEQFF	many	TRBV5-6	TRBJ2-1	TRBD1
TGTGCCAGCAGCTTAGTACTGGGCACGGGGGGAGGCCCCCAGCATTTT	CASSLVLGTGGGPQHF	many	TRBV7-9	TRBJ1-5	-
TGTGCCAGCAGCTCCCAAGGGTATGAGCAGTTCTTC	CASSSQGYEQFF	many	TRBV7-2	TRBJ2-1	-
TGTGCCAGCAGCTCGGACAGATTGTTCTCTGGGGCCAACGTCCTGACTTTC	CASSSDRLFSGANVLTF	few	TRBV12-3/TRBV12-4	TRBJ2-6	-
TGTGCCAGCAGTGCTGACAGGGGCGATAAGTTCTTC	CASSADRGDKFF	many	TRBV2	TRBJ2-1	TRBD1
TGCAGTGCTCCCAAGGACACCGGGGAGCTGTTTTTT	CSAPKDTGELFF	many	TRBV20-1	TRBJ2-2	-
TGCAGTGCTACACCGGGACAGGGGGCCTACGAGCAGTACTTC	CSATPGQGAYEQYF	many	TRBV20-1	TRBJ2-7	TRBD1
TGCAGTGCTCGCCGCGGCACGGGTAAAGAGACCCAGTACTTC	CSARRGTGKETQYF	many	TRBV20-1	TRBJ2-5	-
TGTGCCAGCAGCCCACGGACTAGCGGGGGCACAGATACGCAGTATTTT	CASSPRTSGGTDTQYF	many	TRBV7-9	TRBJ2-3	TRBD2
TGTGCCAGCAGCCCCGTGGGCCTAGCTTTCTTT	CASSPVGLAFF	many	TRBV7-2	TRBJ1-1	-
TGTGCCAGCAGCTCGAGGGGGGGACAGGGGATTGATCAGCCCCAGCATTTT	CASSSRGGQGIDQPQHF	many	TRBV7-9	TRBJ1-5	TRBD1
TGTGCCAGCAGCTTTGACGGGGGGTCGCACGAGCAGTACTTC	CASSFDGGSHEQYF	many	TRBV7-3	TRBJ2-7	TRBD2
TGCAGTGCTAGAACCAAAACCTATGGCTACACCTTC	CSARTKTYGYTF	few	TRBV20-1	TRBJ1-2	-
TGTGCCAGCAGTCGGCAAGCAGAAGAAAAACTGTTTTTT	CASSRQAEEKLFF	many	TRBV6-2/TRBV6-3	TRBJ1-4	-
TGTGCCAGCAGCGGAAAGCGGGGGGCGAACACCGGGGAGCTGTTTTTT	CASSGKRGANTGELFF	many	TRBV9	TRBJ2-2	TRBD2
TGCAGTGCTAGACCGGGACAGAACTATGGCTACACCTTC	CSARPGQNYGYTF	many	TRBV20-1	TRBJ1-2	TRBD1
TGTGCCAGCAGCTACCCAGGGGGCGCGGCAGAGACCCAGTACTTC	CASSYPGGAAETQYF	many	TRBV7-2	TRBJ2-5	TRBD1
TGCAGCGTCGGGGACGGTAGCAATCAGCCCCAGCATTTT	CSVGDGSNQPQHF	many	TRBV29-1	TRBJ1-5	-
TGTGCCAGCAGCTTGGAGGTGACGGAGAACACTGAAGCTTTCTTT	CASSLEVTENTEAFF	few	TRBV5-4	TRBJ1-1	-
TGTGCCATCACTAAGGAGGGGACAGATACGCAGTATTTT	CAITKEGTDTQYF	many	TRBV10-3	TRBJ2-3	-
TGTGCCTGGAGTTTTGGTGTCAATGAGCAGTTCTTC	CAWSFGVNEQFF	many	TRBV30	TRBJ2-1	-
TGTGCCAGCAGCGTAACGGGGGACTATGGCTACACCTTC	CASSVTGDYGYTF	many	TRBV28	TRBJ1-2	-
TGTGCCAGCAGTAGGGCCGGGGGAGAAAAACTGTTTTTT	CASSRAGGEKLFF	many	TRBV28	TRBJ1-4	-
TGTGCCAGCAGTCAACAGGGGTCCTCCTACAATGAGCAGTTCTTC	CASSQQGSSYNEQFF	many	TRBV6-5	TRBJ2-1	TRBD1
TGTGCCAGCACCCCCGGGACAGGGGGCATTAATTCACCCCTCCACTTT	CASTPGTGGINSPLHF	many	TRBV7-8	TRBJ1-6	TRBD1
TGCAGTGCCCCGGGGTCTCTCTATAACTATGGCTACACCTTC	CSAPGSLYNYGYTF	many	TRBV20-1	TRBJ1-2	-
TGTGCCAGTAGTATAGATCAAGGCTACGAGCAGTACTTC	CASSIDQGYEQYF	many	TRBV19	TRBJ2-7	-
TGTGCCAGCAGCTTTGGGACAGGGTATAGTCAGCCTGAAGAGACCCAGTACTTC	CASSFGTGYSQPEETQYF	many	TRBV5-8	TRBJ2-5	TRBD1
TGTGCCAGCAGTTACTCCCAAGGCGGGGGGGAAGAGACCCAGTACTTC	CASSYSQGGGEETQYF	many	TRBV6-2/TRBV6-3	TRBJ2-5	TRBD2
TGTGCCAGCAGCCCATTTGGACGGGCAGATACGCAGTATTTT	CASSPFGRADTQYF	-	TRBV3-1	TRBJ2-3	-
TGCGCCAGCACCCCGGTAAGGGGCGGTGAGCAGTTCTTC	CASTPVRGGEQFF	many	TRBV10-1	TRBJ2-1	-
TGTGCCAGTACTCCCCCGGGCCCTAGCACAGATACGCAGTATTTT	CASTPPGPSTDTQYF	many	TRBV19	TRBJ2-3	-
TGTGCCAGCAGCCCAGGGTCCCGCGAGGAGACCCAGTACTTC	CASSPGSREETQYF	many	TRBV7-2	TRBJ2-5	-
TGTGCCAGCAGTTTATCGGACAGGGGGCTAGGGGAGCAGTACTTC	CASSLSDRGLGEQYF	many	TRBV28	TRBJ2-7	TRBD1
TGTGCCAGCAGCTTAGAGGTTGGGGGCCGGCAGGAAGGACATTACTTC	CASSLEVGGRQEGHYF	many	TRBV7-8	TRBJ2-4	-
TGTGCCAGCAGTTTGGTGGGATTCGAGCAGTACTTC	CASSLVGFEQYF	many	TRBV28	TRBJ2-7	-
TGTGCCAGCACCCTGGGGGGGACCCAGTACTTC	CASTLGGTQYF	few	TRBV27	TRBJ2-5	-
TGTGCCAGCAGACCGGGACGGGGAAATTCACCCCGCCACTTT	CASRPGRGNSPRHF	-	TRBV6-5	TRBJ1-6	-
TGCAGTGCCTGGGGACTGAGGAATTCACCCCTCCACTTT	CSAWGLRNSPLHF	many	TRBV20-1	TRBJ1-6	-
TGCAGTGCTAGAGCCGCGGGGGCTGAAGCTTTCTTT	CSARAAGAEAFF	many	TRBV20-1	TRBJ1-1	-